The rows below give T cell receptor beta chains drawn from one sample of a study of blood T cell repertoires in COVID-19. Repertoires were generated with immunoSEQ multiplex PCR, while TCRdb's copy carries only in-frame clones and drops some. The sample consists of 250,000 to 350,000 clones, roughly 87% of them appearing once. Sequenced material: peripheral blood. The receptors stem from a man between 18 and 29 years old with active or convalescent COVID-19. The CDR3 runs from the conserved cysteine through the conserved F or W. The D gene is left open where the match is weak.

v_gene,d_gene,j_gene,CDR3aa
TRBV15,TRBD1,TRBJ1-6,CATSSLPGGSYNSPLHF
TRBV12-3/TRBV12-4,NA,TRBJ1-1,CASSFSGDTEAFF
TRBV6-5,NA,TRBJ1-1,CASRRPVSMNTEAFF
TRBV10-3,NA,TRBJ1-1,CAISEKTVTEAFF
TRBV4-1,NA,TRBJ1-3,CASSPDGGPGNTIYF
TRBV6-5,TRBD2,TRBJ2-1,CASREGLAGYNEQFF
TRBV6-2/TRBV6-3,TRBD1,TRBJ2-7,CASSYSWTGNHEQYF
TRBV10-2,NA,TRBJ1-1,CASSDGHRNTEAFF
TRBV4-2,TRBD2,TRBJ2-7,CASSRGLAGGQEQYF
TRBV14,TRBD1,TRBJ2-7,CASSQETWDSYEQYF
TRBV9,TRBD2,TRBJ2-3,CASSVGLAGGPPDTQYF
TRBV5-6,TRBD2,TRBJ2-7,CASSQGARGNPYEQYF
TRBV7-6,NA,TRBJ2-7,CASSFSPEVSYEQYF
TRBV10-3,NA,TRBJ1-4,CAISDGATNEKLFF
TRBV3-1/TRBV3-2,TRBD1,TRBJ1-2,CASSRTGYGYTF
TRBV11-2,NA,TRBJ1-1,CASSLSPSRDTSAEAFF
TRBV27,TRBD2,TRBJ2-3,CASMKIAGSDTQYF
TRBV5-5,TRBD1,TRBJ1-6,CASSGAGQEFFYNSPLHF
TRBV2,NA,TRBJ2-5,CASSLSGGGETQYF
TRBV7-9,NA,TRBJ2-3,CATLTDTQYF
TRBV5-6,NA,TRBJ1-2,CASSLVSYRQVGYTF
TRBV2,NA,TRBJ2-7,CASGVPVGQTLTYEQYF
TRBV9,TRBD1,TRBJ2-1,CASSVETGMWNEQFF
TRBV2,TRBD1,TRBJ1-3,CASSEDRGRSGNTIYF
TRBV7-9,NA,TRBJ1-2,CASSLAMNIAGEGYTF
TRBV27,NA,TRBJ2-2,CASSLSPPPTGYTGELFF
TRBV7-6,TRBD2,TRBJ2-3,CASSNRGGPSTDTQYF
TRBV20-1,NA,TRBJ2-5,CSAPLRGTQYF
TRBV29-1,TRBD2,TRBJ2-4,CSVAAGENIQYF
TRBV4-3,TRBD2,TRBJ2-1,CASSRRLAGGESSYNEQFF
TRBV9,TRBD1,TRBJ1-6,CASSAEGRSGQGHSPLHF
TRBV10-2,NA,TRBJ2-1,CASSESLDEQFF
TRBV5-1,TRBD1,TRBJ1-1,CASSLAGTANTEAFF
TRBV19,NA,TRBJ1-1,CASSPTSVNTEAFF
TRBV7-9,TRBD2,TRBJ2-1,CASRSGTSGYNEQFF
TRBV19,NA,TRBJ1-2,CASSIRGLNYGYTF
TRBV25-1,TRBD1,TRBJ2-5,CASSVDRAAAQYF
TRBV7-6,TRBD1,TRBJ2-7,CASSSGQGPSYEQYF
TRBV4-2,NA,TRBJ1-1,CASSQLLTTPEAFF
TRBV6-5,TRBD1,TRBJ1-6,CASSYSSDRGGSPLHF
TRBV4-1,NA,TRBJ1-2,CASSLGTHSGYTF
TRBV7-2,NA,TRBJ2-3,CASSLGAGSDTQYF
TRBV6-5,TRBD1,TRBJ1-6,CASRAGTESSPLHF
TRBV27,TRBD2,TRBJ2-3,CASSLVGGALSTDTQYF
TRBV7-2,TRBD1,TRBJ1-2,CASSHQTGNYGYTF
TRBV3-1/TRBV3-2,TRBD1,TRBJ1-5,CASSQAGTGGNQPQHF
TRBV5-1,NA,TRBJ2-5,CASSRSPTETQYF
TRBV4-2,NA,TRBJ2-7,CASSPAWGHYEQYF
TRBV7-2,NA,TRBJ1-1,CASSLDMNTEAFF
TRBV19,NA,TRBJ1-5,CASSTGVSNQPQHF
TRBV6-2/TRBV6-3,NA,TRBJ2-1,CASSLTGWTYNEQFF
TRBV9,TRBD1,TRBJ1-3,CASSVAPTGGAGNTIYF